This T cell receptor (beta chain) appears in the sequencing data of a study of blood T cells in healthy people across ages. PCR was performed a second time for 7 to 11 cycles using a sample-barcoded 5' primer and a J-beta primer mix. TCRdb re-called the 5' RACE reads with MiXCR, one entry per CDR3 protein. The sample carries hundreds of thousands of distinct CDR3 sequences, 52% recorded once. Each sample gave at least 7 million isolated PBMCs. The junction had 16 bases not matched to a gene; V was cut back by 5 bases and J by 4 bases. The germline gives CDR1 MNHEY, CDR2 SMNVEV (reference sequence). The CDR3 runs to 18 residues.

Specimen: blood. The chain links TRBV27 to TRBJ2-3; 9 bases line up with TRBD2. The sequence was obtained from a man in his fifties or sixties in good health. The CDR3 DNA follows: TGTGCCAGCAGTACCCGGTCTAGCGGGACAAGGCCCCCAGATACGCAGTATTTT. Amino acid sequence: CASSTRSSGTRPPDTQYF.